The 4 T cell receptor beta chains in this list originate from one sample, sequenced in a study of blood T cell repertoires in COVID-19. Profiled with immunoSEQ multiplex PCR; TCRdb holds only in-frame clones, not every one. The top ten hold around a fifth of the sample, which has about 57,000 clones, 82% seen once. The sample was peripheral blood. These receptors were obtained from a woman aged 60-70 years with acute or convalescent COVID-19.

The chain is built from TRBV6-1 and TRBJ1-1; 9 nucleotides agree with TRBD1. Trimming took 3 bases from V and 10 from J; bases not matched to a gene: 12. CDR3 length equals 15 residues. Germline V gives CDR1 MNHNS, CDR2 SASEGT. CDR3 in amino acids: CASSDKQGAHIGAFF. CDR3 nucleotides: TGTGCCAGCAGTGACAAACAGGGGGCTCATATCGGAGCTTTCTTT.

The chain employs TRBV18 and TRBJ2-2; a weak D match, TRBD1 (5 bases). The germline V gene has CDR1 KGHSH and CDR2 LQKENI. This CDR3 has 14 residues. The ends were cut back, 4 bases at V and 7 bases at J, with 13 bases in the middle. CDR3 residues: CASSLDQGSGELFF. The CDR3 coding sequence is TGTGCCAGCTCACTCGACCAGGGTAGCGGGGAGCTGTTTTTT.

The chain combines TRBV21-1 with TRBJ2-7; the table's D call of TRBD1 was not tested on the DNA. TRBV21-1 is shown as a pseudogene. The CDR3 spans 15 residues. CDR3 DNA sequence: TGTGCCAGCAGCACTCGACAGGGCCGTCCCCACGAGCAGTACTTC. Amino acids: CASSTRQGRPHEQYF.

The gene calls are TRBV6-2 or TRBV6-3 and TRBJ1-1, with a weak D call TRBD1 (5 bases). The germline V gene encodes CDR1 MNHEY and CDR2 SVGEGT. Deletions cut 2 bases from V and 4 bases from J, with 8 bases between. This CDR3 has 13 residues. Written as DNA, the CDR3 is TGTGCCAGCAGTTACATGGGGGGCACTGAAGCTTTCTTT. This translates into CASSYMGGTEAFF.